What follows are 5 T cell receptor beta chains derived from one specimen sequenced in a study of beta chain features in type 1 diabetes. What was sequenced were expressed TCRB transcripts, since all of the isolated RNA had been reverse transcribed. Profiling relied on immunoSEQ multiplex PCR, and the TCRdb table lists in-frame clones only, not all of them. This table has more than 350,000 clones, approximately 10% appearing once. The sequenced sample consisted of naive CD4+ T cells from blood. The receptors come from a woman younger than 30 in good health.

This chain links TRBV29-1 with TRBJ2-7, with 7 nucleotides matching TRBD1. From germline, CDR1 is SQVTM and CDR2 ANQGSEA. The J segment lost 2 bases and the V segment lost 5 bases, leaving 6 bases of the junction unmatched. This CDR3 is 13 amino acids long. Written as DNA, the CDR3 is TGCAGCGTTCGGACAGGTTCTACCTACGAGCAGTACTTC. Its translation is CSVRTGSTYEQYF.

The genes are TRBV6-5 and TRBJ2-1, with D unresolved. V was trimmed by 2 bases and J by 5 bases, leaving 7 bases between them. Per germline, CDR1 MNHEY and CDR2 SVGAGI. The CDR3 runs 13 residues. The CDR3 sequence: CASSYGSHNEQFF. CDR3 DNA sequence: TGTGCCAGCAGTTACGGGTCGCACAATGAGCAGTTCTTC.

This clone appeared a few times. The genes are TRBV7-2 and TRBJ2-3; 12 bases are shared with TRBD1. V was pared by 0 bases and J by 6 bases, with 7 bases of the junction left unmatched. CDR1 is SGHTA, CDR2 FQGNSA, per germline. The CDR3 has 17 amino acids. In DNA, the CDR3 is TGTGCCAGCAGCTTAGCCGGGACAGGGGGCAATAGGGATACGCAGTATTTT. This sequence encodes CASSLAGTGGNRDTQYF.

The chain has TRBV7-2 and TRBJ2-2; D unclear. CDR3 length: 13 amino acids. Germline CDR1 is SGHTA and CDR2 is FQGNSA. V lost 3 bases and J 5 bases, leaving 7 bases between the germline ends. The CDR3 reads CASSFERTGELFF. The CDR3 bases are TGTGCCAGCAGCTTTGAGAGGACCGGGGAGCTGTTTTTT.

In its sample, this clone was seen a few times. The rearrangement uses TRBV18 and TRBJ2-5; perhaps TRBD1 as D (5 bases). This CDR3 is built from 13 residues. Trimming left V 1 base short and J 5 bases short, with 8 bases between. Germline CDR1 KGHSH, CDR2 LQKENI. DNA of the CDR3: TGTGCCAGCTCACCACGATCAGGGGAGACCCAGTACTTC. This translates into CASSPRSGETQYF.